These 2 T cell receptor beta chains were sequenced from one sample in a study of T cells in women clearing cervical HPV infection. Repertoires were generated with immunoSEQ multiplex PCR, while TCRdb's copy carries only in-frame clones and drops some. Here the sample table reports 36,000 or so clones. What was sequenced was blood buffy coat. The receptors derive from a woman aged 18 to 75 with a cervical HPV16 infection that either progressed to CIN3+ or cleared (not recorded which).

Turning to this clone: The read ends 3 residues shy of where the CDR3 ends; the end is completed using the germline J gene. The J gene is TRBJ2-4, the V gene TRBV10-3; 14 nucleotides agree with TRBD2. The CDR3 runs 14 residues. Per the germline V gene, CDR1 is ENHRY and CDR2 is SYGVKD. Incomplete CDR3 DNA: TGTGCCATCAGTAAGGGACTAGCGGGAGAAACT. Protein sequence: CAISKGLAGET. The CDR3 in its entirety is CAISKGLAGETQYF.

Details on this clone: The read comes to an end 3 residues before the CDR3 does, leaving the germline J gene to fill in the end. V gene TRBV5-1 combines with J gene TRBJ1-6; 9 nucleotides line up with TRBD1. The germline V gene has CDR1 SGHRS and CDR2 YFSETQ. J was trimmed by 9 bases and V by 0 bases; bases with no gene match: 4. The CDR3 length is 15 residues. The CDR3 sequence is CASSLAGQGRSPLHF. The CDR3 bases that were read are TGCGCCAGCAGCTTGGCGGGACAGGGACGTTCACCC.